Given below is one T cell receptor beta chain in context. Germline CDR1 and CDR2: SGHTA and FQGTGA. This CDR3 contains 15 residues. V lost 3 bases to trimming and J lost 0 bases, with 12 bases between them. This sample was included in a study of blood T cell repertoires in COVID-19. At the level of the study: COVID-19 samples collected from the United States, Italy and Spain covered acute and convalescent phases.

The assay was immunoSEQ multiplex PCR, and TCRdb's table has in-frame clones only and misses some. The top ten clones hold under 10% of a sample with some 200,000 clones, 84% of them seen once. Enrollment of patients from Seattle took place during active infection, with longitudinal follow-up. This receptor was taken from a woman of 80 years or more with COVID-19, enrolled during active disease. The specimen sequenced was peripheral blood. V and J are TRBV7-3 and TRBJ2-7; D ambiguous. CDR3: CASSLFQISSYEQYF. The CDR3 DNA reads as TGTGCCAGCAGCTTGTTCCAGATAAGCTCCTACGAGCAGTACTTC.